Following are 10 T cell receptor beta chains from one sample sequenced in a study of blood T cell repertoires in COVID-19. The data were produced by immunoSEQ multiplex PCR, yet TCRdb's version contains in-frame clones alone and is incomplete. The data hold 330,000 or so clones, with 80% to 90% observed a single time. Sequencing input: PBMCs or T cells enriched from blood (not recorded which). These TCRs come from a man younger than 45 who had recovered from COVID-19.

The rearrangement joins TRBV5-1 to TRBJ2-2; TRBD1 agrees at 7 bases. V was clipped by 0 bases and J by 8 bases; unmatched bases: 13. This CDR3 has 17 amino acids. Germline V CDR1 and CDR2: SGHRS, YFSETQ. Written as DNA, the CDR3 is TGCGCCAGCAGCTTGGGCCCGAGACAGGGAAACTCTGGGGAGCTGTTTTTT. Protein sequence: CASSLGPRQGNSGELFF.

This clone has more than one count but fewer than ten. The chain uses TRBV7-8 and TRBJ1-1, with a tentative D call TRBD1 (5 bases). Germline CDR1 and CDR2: SGHVS and FQNEAQ. The CDR3 has 14 amino acids. Trimming shortened V by 5 bases and J by 2 bases, and 12 bases separated the two germline ends. The CDR3: CASSATRANTEAFF. The CDR3 nucleotides read TGTGCCAGCAGCGCCACCAGGGCTAACACTGAAGCTTTCTTT.

The J gene is TRBJ2-7, the V gene TRBV10-3; D unclear. The V end was cut by 3 bases, the J end by 2 bases, with 11 bases between. The CDR3 is 14 residues long. Germline assignment: CDR1 ENHRY and CDR2 SYGVKD. This chain's CDR3 is CAISDLATTYEQYF. DNA of the CDR3: TGTGCCATCAGTGATTTGGCAACTACCTACGAGCAGTACTTC.

The V gene is TRBV18, the J gene TRBJ2-5; D is uncertain. The CDR3 has 14 residues. V dropped 5 bases and J dropped 0 bases, with 10 bases sitting between them. CDR1 and CDR2 from the germline V gene are KGHSH and LQKENI. The CDR3: CASSKQRYQETQYF. The CDR3 region has the DNA TGTGCCAGCTCAAAACAAAGATACCAAGAGACCCAGTACTTC.

The rearrangement joins TRBV6-5 to TRBJ1-2; unclear D gene. Trimming took 5 bases from V and 0 from J, leaving 13 bases between them. CDR1 is MNHEY, CDR2 SVGAGI, per germline. CDR3 size: 15 residues. The CDR3 sequence is CASSREHRSNYGYTF. In DNA form, the CDR3 reads TGTGCCAGCAGTCGAGAGCACCGGTCTAACTATGGCTACACCTTC.

The chain carries TRBV27 and TRBJ1-4; D is possibly TRBD1 (6 bases). The CDR3 runs 14 residues. Per germline, CDR1 MNHEY and CDR2 SMNVEV (reference sequence). V was pared by 0 bases and J by 10 bases, with 12 bases between. CDR3 nucleotides: TGTGCCAGCAGTTTATCCGGACAGTTGGGAAAACTGTTTTTT. Its protein product is CASSLSGQLGKLFF.

The V and J genes are TRBV3-1 (or the pseudogene TRBV3-2) and TRBJ2-7, with D possibly being TRBD1 (5 bases). The V and J ends lost 4 bases and 4 bases respectively, with 11 bases between them. Germline V gene data show CDR1 as LGHDT and CDR2 as YNNKEL (reference sequence). The CDR3 totals 13 residues. CDR3 amino acids: CASSPGQGYEQYF. The CDR3 DNA follows: TGTGCCAGCAGCCCAGGGCAGGGATACGAGCAGTACTTC.

This rearrangement joins TRBV9 to TRBJ2-1, with 9 bases identical to TRBD2. CDR3 length: 16 residues. With V trimmed by 1 base and J by 7 bases, 9 bases remained unmatched. Germline V gene sequence: CDR1 SGDLS, CDR2 YYNGEE. CDR3 DNA sequence: TGTGCCAGCAGCGTACGTATTGGCGGGGGGGGAAATGAGCAGTTCTTC. This translates into CASSVRIGGGGNEQFF.

The rearrangement links TRBV6-5 to TRBJ1-1; D uncertain. The ends were cut back, 0 bases at V and 5 bases at J, with 10 bases in the middle. Germline V lookup: CDR1 MNHEY, CDR2 SVGAGI. The CDR3 runs 14 residues. CDR3 residues: CASSYSGRWTEAFF. In DNA form, the CDR3 reads TGTGCCAGCAGTTACTCCGGGAGGTGGACTGAAGCTTTCTTT.

The J gene is TRBJ2-1, the V gene TRBV10-1, with a weak D call TRBD2 (6 bases). This CDR3 contains 13 residues. Germline V lookup: CDR1 WNHNN, CDR2 SYGVQD (reference sequence). Trimming stripped 5 bases from V and 8 bases from J, with 13 bases between. CDR3 sequence reads: CASSPRLDDEQFF. The DNA for the CDR3 is TGCGCCAGCAGTCCAAGACTAGACGATGAGCAGTTCTTC.